The clone carrying this T cell receptor beta chain was found a few times. The target antigen is unknown. The data were taken from a study of beta chain features in type 1 diabetes. Study observations and caveats: People with Type 1 diabetes carried modestly yet significantly shorter TCRB CDR3s in all four CD4+ subsets. Reads derived from cDNA could over-represent cells showing high TCR expression. Patients with type 1 diabetes carried fewer insertions and had more deletions at their VDJ junctions.

All of the isolated RNA was reverse transcribed, so expressed TCRB transcripts were sequenced. Libraries were prepared by immunoSEQ multiplex PCR; TCRdb keeps only in-frame clonotypes and omits some of them. The sample comprises roughly 38,000 clones, over 50% of which are singletons, and about 1.6% rests with the top ten. The length of the CDR3 is 14 residues. V lost 3 bases and J 1 base, leaving 8 bases between the germline ends. Looked up from germline, CDR1 is SEHNR and CDR2 is FQNEAQ (reference sequence). The clonotype comes from a man aged 30-40 years with type 1 diabetes. Some clones in this sample may be carry-over from other donors' samples. The source material was Tregs from blood. The chain links TRBV7-9 to TRBJ2-3, with D possibly TRBD2 on 5 matching bases. This chain's CDR3 is CASSLSSRTDTQYF. The CDR3 DNA is TGTGCCAGCAGCTTGTCTAGCCGCACAGATACGCAGTATTTT.